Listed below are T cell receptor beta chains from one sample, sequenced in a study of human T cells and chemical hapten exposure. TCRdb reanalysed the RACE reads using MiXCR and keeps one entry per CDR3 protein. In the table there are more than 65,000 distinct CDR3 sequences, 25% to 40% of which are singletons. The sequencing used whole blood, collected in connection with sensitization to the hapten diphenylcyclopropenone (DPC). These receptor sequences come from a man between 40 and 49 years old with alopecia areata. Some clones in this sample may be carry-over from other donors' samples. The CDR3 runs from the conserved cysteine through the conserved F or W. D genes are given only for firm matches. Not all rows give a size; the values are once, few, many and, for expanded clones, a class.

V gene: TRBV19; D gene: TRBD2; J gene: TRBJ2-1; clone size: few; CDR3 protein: CASSSIAGGYNEQFF; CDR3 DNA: TGTGCCAGTAGTTCGATAGCGGGAGGGTACAATGAGCAGTTCTTC
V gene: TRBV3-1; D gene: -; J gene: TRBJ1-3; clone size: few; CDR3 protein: CASSQITSGNTIYF; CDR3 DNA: TGTGCCAGCAGCCAAATCACATCTGGAAACACCATATATTTT
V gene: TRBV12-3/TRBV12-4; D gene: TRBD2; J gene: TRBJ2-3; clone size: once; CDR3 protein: CASQLAGGDYTQYF; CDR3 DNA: TGTGCCAGCCAACTAGCGGGAGGGGACTATACGCAGTATTTT
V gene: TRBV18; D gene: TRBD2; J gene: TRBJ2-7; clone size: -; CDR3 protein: CASSETSGWSHEQYF; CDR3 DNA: TGTGCCAGCTCCGAGACTAGCGGGTGGTCCCACGAGCAGTACTTC
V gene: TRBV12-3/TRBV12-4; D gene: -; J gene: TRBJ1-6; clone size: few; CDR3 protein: CASSLGLYNSPLHF; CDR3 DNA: TGTGCCAGCAGTTTAGGACTTTATAATTCACCCCTCCACTTT
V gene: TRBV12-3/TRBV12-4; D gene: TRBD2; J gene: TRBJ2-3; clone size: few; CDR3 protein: CASTPSGRPQYF; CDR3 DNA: TGTGCCAGCACCCCTAGCGGGAGGCCGCAGTATTTT
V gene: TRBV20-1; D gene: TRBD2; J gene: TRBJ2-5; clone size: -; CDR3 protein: CSAEWTSGIETQYF; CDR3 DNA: TGCAGTGCTGAGTGGACTAGCGGGATAGAGACCCAGTACTTC
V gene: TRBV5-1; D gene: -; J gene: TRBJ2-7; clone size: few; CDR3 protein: CASSYIDMGEYEQYF; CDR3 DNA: TGCGCCAGCAGCTACATTGACATGGGGGAATACGAGCAGTACTTC
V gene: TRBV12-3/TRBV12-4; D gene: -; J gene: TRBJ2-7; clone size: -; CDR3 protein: CASSPKNEQYF; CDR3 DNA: TGTGCCAGCAGCCCGAAGAACGAGCAGTACTTC
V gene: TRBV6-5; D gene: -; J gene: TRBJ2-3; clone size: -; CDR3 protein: CASRGGGHTDTQYF; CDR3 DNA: TGTGCCAGCAGAGGAGGAGGTCACACAGATACGCAGTATTTT
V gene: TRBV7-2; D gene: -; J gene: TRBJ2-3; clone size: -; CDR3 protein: CASSRAVTDTQYF; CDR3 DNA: TGTGCCAGCAGCAGAGCGGTCACAGATACGCAGTATTTT
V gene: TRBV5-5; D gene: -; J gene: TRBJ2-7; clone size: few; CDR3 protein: CASIPTSSTSYEQYF; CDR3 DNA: TGTGCCAGCATTCCTACTAGCTCCACCTCCTACGAGCAGTACTTC
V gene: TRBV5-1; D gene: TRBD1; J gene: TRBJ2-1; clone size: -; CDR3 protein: CASSLDLFFQGDSYNEQFF; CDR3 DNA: TGCGCCAGCAGCTTGGACCTCTTCTTTCAGGGGGACTCCTACAATGAGCAGTTCTTC
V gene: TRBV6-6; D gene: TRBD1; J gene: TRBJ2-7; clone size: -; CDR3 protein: CASSTGQRHYEQYF; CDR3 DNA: TGTGCCAGCAGTACGGGACAGAGACACTACGAGCAGTACTTC
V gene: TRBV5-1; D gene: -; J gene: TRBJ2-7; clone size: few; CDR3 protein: CASSLGDTSYEQYF; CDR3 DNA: TGCGCCAGCAGCTTAGGGGACACATCCTACGAGCAGTACTTC
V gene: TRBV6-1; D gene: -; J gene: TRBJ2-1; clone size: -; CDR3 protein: CASSFTPGEQFF; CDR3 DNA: TGTGCCAGCAGTTTTACCCCGGGGGAGCAGTTCTTC
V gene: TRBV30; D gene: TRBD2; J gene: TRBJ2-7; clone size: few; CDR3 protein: CAWSVSGGYEQYF; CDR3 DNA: TGTGCCTGGAGTGTATCGGGGGGATACGAGCAGTACTTC
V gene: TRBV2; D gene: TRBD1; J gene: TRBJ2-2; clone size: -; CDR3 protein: CASSERQGNGELFF; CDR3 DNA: TGTGCCAGCAGTGAACGACAGGGTAACGGGGAGCTGTTTTTT
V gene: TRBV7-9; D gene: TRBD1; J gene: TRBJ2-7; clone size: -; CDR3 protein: CASSSPTGIGGASYEQYF; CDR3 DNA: TGTGCCAGCAGCTCCCCGACAGGGATCGGAGGAGCATCCTACGAGCAGTACTTC
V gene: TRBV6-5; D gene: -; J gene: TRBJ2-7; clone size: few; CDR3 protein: CASSYSPRGPYEQYF; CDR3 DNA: TGTGCCAGCAGTTACTCCCCTAGGGGTCCTTACGAGCAGTACTTC
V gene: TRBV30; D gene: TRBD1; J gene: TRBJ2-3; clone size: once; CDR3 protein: CAYSGQGFGDTQYF; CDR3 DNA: TGTGCCTACAGTGGACAGGGTTTCGGAGATACGCAGTATTTT
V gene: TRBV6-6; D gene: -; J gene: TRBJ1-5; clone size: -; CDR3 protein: CASSYLGPQPQHF; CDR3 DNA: TGTGCCAGCAGTTATTTGGGACCTCAGCCCCAGCATTTT
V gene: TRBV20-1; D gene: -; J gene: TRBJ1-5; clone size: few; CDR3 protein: CSAGQYNQPQHF; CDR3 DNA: TGCAGTGCTGGACAGTATAATCAGCCCCAGCATTTT
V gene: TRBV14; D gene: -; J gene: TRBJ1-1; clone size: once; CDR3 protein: CASSPQGNPEAFF; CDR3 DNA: TGTGCCAGCAGCCCACAGGGCAACCCTGAAGCTTTCTTT
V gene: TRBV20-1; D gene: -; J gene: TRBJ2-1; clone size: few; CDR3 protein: CSATKGLSYNEQFF; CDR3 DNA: TGCAGTGCTACGAAAGGACTTTCCTACAATGAGCAGTTCTTC
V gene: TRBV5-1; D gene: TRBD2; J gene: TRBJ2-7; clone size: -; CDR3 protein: CASSSTDPAGEQYF; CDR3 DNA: TGCGCCAGCAGTTCTACGGACCCAGCGGGAGAGCAGTACTTC
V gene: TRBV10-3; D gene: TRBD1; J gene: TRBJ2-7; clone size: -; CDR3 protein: CAISEQGAGYEQYF; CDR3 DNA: TGTGCCATCAGCGAACAGGGGGCAGGCTACGAGCAGTACTTC
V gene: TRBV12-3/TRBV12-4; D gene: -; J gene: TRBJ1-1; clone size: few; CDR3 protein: CASSPWTGNTEAFF; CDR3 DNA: TGTGCCAGCAGTCCGTGGACGGGGAACACTGAAGCTTTCTTT
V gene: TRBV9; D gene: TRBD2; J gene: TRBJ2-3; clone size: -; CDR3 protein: CASSPLRPGTSADTQYF; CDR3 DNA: TGTGCCAGCAGCCCTTTGAGGCCCGGGACTAGCGCAGATACGCAGTATTTT